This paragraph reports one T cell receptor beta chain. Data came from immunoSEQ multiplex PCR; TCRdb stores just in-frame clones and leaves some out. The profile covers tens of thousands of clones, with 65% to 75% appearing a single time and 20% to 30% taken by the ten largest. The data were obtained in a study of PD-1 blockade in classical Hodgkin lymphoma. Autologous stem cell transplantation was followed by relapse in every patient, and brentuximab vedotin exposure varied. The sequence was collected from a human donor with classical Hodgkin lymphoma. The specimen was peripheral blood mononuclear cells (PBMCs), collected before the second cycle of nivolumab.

The CDR3, as DNA: TGTGCCAGCAGCGTACTACTAGCGGGACCATTGGACACCGGGGAGCTGTTTTTT. This gives the protein CASSVLLAGPLDTGELFF. V usage is TRBV9 and J usage is TRBJ2-2; 10 bases line up with TRBD2. CDR1 is SGDLS, CDR2 YYNGEE, per germline. J lost 3 bases, V lost 1 base, and 9 bases had no gene match. The CDR3 is 18 residues long.